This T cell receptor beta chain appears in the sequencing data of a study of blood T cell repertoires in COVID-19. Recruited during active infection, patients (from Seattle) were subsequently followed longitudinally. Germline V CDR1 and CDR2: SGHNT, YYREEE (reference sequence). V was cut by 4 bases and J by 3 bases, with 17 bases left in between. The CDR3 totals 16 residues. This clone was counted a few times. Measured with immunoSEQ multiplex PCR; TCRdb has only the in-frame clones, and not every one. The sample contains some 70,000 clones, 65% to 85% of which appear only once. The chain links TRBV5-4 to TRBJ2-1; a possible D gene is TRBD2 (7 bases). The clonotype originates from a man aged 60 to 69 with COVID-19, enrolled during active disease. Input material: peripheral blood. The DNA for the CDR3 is TGTGCCAGCAGCACTCGAGGGGGGAGGGGCTACAATGAGCAGTTCTTC. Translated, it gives CASSTRGGRGYNEQFF.